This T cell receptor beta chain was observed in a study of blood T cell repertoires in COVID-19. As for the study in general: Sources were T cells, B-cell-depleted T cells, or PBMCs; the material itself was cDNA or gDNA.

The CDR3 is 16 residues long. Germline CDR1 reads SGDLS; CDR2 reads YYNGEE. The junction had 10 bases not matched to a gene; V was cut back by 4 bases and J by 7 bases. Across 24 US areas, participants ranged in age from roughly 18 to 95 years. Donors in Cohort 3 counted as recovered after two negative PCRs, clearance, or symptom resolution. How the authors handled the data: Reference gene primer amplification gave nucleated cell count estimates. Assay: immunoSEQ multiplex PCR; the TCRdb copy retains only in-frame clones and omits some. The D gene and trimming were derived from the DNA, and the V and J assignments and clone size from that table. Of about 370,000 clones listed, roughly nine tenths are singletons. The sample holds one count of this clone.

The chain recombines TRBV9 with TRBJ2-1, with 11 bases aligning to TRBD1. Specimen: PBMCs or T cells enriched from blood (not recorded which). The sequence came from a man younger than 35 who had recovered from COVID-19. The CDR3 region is CASSIAGQGAVNEQFF. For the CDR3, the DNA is TGTGCCAGCAGCATCGCTGGACAGGGGGCGGTGAATGAGCAGTTCTTC. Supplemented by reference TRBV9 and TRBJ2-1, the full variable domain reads DSGVTQTPKHLITATGQRVTLRCSPRSGDLSVYWYQQSLDQGLQFLIQYYNGEERAKGNILERFSAQQFPDLHSELNLSSLELGDSALYFCASSIAGQGAVNEQFFGPGTRLTVL.